Listed below are T cell receptor beta chains from one sample, sequenced in a study of cytomegalovirus exposure and HLA in healthy donors. TCRdb keeps only in-frame clones here, not all; method: immunoSEQ multiplex PCR. The data hold 130,000 to 150,000 clones, with 70% to 80% observed a single time. The source material was PBMCs. The receptor source for this set is a middle-aged man in good health and CMV-seropositive. Each CDR3 is given with its conserved first and last residue. The order of the fields is D gene, J gene, V gene, clone size, CDR3 DNA, CDR3 protein. The D gene is left open where the match is weak. Expanded clones are given a class, and other clones once, few, many or no size at all.

d_call: TRBD2
j_call: TRBJ2-7
v_call: TRBV10-3
clone_size: .
cdr3_nt: TGTGCCATCACTCGGACTAGCGGGAGCGCTGCCTACGAGCAGTACTTC
cdr3_aa: CAITRTSGSAAYEQYF

d_call: .
j_call: TRBJ2-1
v_call: TRBV18
clone_size: once
cdr3_nt: TGTGCCAGCTCACCGAACAGGGTAACCTACAATGAGCAGTTCTTC
cdr3_aa: CASSPNRVTYNEQFF

d_call: TRBD1
j_call: TRBJ1-4
v_call: TRBV4-2
clone_size: .
cdr3_nt: TGTGCCAGCAGCCAAGAAATTCTGGTGGGGGGACAGGGCGGGGAAAAACTGTTTTTT
cdr3_aa: CASSQEILVGGQGGEKLFF

d_call: .
j_call: TRBJ2-7
v_call: TRBV5-4
clone_size: .
cdr3_nt: TGTGCCAGCAGCCGCGAGGGGGGAGGGCTAGCCCGCAACGAGCAGTACTTC
cdr3_aa: CASSREGGGLARNEQYF

d_call: .
j_call: TRBJ2-7
v_call: TRBV28
clone_size: .
cdr3_nt: TGTGCCAGCAGTTCGAGGGTCCACGAGCAGTACTTC
cdr3_aa: CASSSRVHEQYF

d_call: .
j_call: TRBJ1-1
v_call: TRBV5-1
clone_size: .
cdr3_nt: TGCGCCAGCAGATTAGGGGGAGGGGTGGGGAACACTGAAGCTTTCTTT
cdr3_aa: CASRLGGGVGNTEAFF

d_call: .
j_call: TRBJ1-4
v_call: TRBV7-8
clone_size: .
cdr3_nt: TGTGCCAGCAGCTTAGAGGCAGGGGTCGAAAAACTGTTTTTT
cdr3_aa: CASSLEAGVEKLFF

d_call: .
j_call: TRBJ2-5
v_call: TRBV6-5
clone_size: .
cdr3_nt: TGTGCCAGCAGTCCCGGGATGACGGGCCGCGAGACCCAGTACTTC
cdr3_aa: CASSPGMTGRETQYF

d_call: TRBD1
j_call: TRBJ2-1
v_call: TRBV18
clone_size: .
cdr3_nt: TGTGCCAGCTCATCCACCGACAGGGGATCCTACAATGAGCAGTTCTTC
cdr3_aa: CASSSTDRGSYNEQFF

d_call: TRBD1
j_call: TRBJ1-2
v_call: TRBV6-1
clone_size: .
cdr3_nt: TGTGCCAGCAGTGAAGGGCTCGGACAGGGGGTTTCTGGCTACACCTTC
cdr3_aa: CASSEGLGQGVSGYTF

d_call: TRBD1
j_call: TRBJ1-2
v_call: TRBV4-1
clone_size: .
cdr3_nt: TGCGCCAGCAGCCCCGGACAGGGTAGGAAGGAAGATGGCTACACCTTC
cdr3_aa: CASSPGQGRKEDGYTF

d_call: TRBD1
j_call: TRBJ2-5
v_call: TRBV7-2
clone_size: .
cdr3_nt: TGTGCCAGCAGCTTCGGGACAGGGAGTACAGAGACCCAGTACTTC
cdr3_aa: CASSFGTGSTETQYF

d_call: TRBD1
j_call: TRBJ2-1
v_call: TRBV19
clone_size: once
cdr3_nt: TGTGCCAGTAGTAACAAGGGACAGGTACCTGAGCAGTTCTTC
cdr3_aa: CASSNKGQVPEQFF

d_call: TRBD1
j_call: TRBJ2-1
v_call: TRBV5-1
clone_size: .
cdr3_nt: TGCGCCAGCAGCTTGGAAGGGGGCGGGTACAATGAGCAGTTCTTC
cdr3_aa: CASSLEGGGYNEQFF

d_call: TRBD1
j_call: TRBJ1-1
v_call: TRBV6-5
clone_size: once
cdr3_nt: TGTGCCAGCACCCGATTTCAGGGGGCGATGGAAGCTTTCTTT
cdr3_aa: CASTRFQGAMEAFF

d_call: .
j_call: TRBJ1-6
v_call: TRBV10-3
clone_size: .
cdr3_nt: TGTGCCATCCGGGACTTGGATAATTCACCCCTCCACTTT
cdr3_aa: CAIRDLDNSPLHF

d_call: .
j_call: TRBJ1-5
v_call: TRBV28
clone_size: .
cdr3_nt: TGTGCCAGCAGTTTGAGACAGAGAGGCAATCAGCCCCAGCATTTT
cdr3_aa: CASSLRQRGNQPQHF

d_call: .
j_call: TRBJ1-3
v_call: TRBV6-1
clone_size: .
cdr3_nt: TGTGCCAGCAGTGGGGCCTTCTCTGGAAACACCATATATTTT
cdr3_aa: CASSGAFSGNTIYF

d_call: TRBD1
j_call: TRBJ1-4
v_call: TRBV7-9
clone_size: .
cdr3_nt: TGTGCCAGCAGCTTAGCACAGGGGAATGAAAAACTGTTTTTT
cdr3_aa: CASSLAQGNEKLFF

d_call: .
j_call: TRBJ2-3
v_call: TRBV6-1
clone_size: .
cdr3_nt: TGTGCCAGCAGTGACAGGGGACGGATTAAGAAGGATACGCAGTATTTT
cdr3_aa: CASSDRGRIKKDTQYF

d_call: .
j_call: TRBJ1-3
v_call: TRBV18
clone_size: .
cdr3_nt: TGTGCCAGCTCAGGACAGAGTGCCCTGGGGAACTCTGGAAACACCATATATTTT
cdr3_aa: CASSGQSALGNSGNTIYF

d_call: TRBD2
j_call: TRBJ2-1
v_call: TRBV28
clone_size: .
cdr3_nt: TGTGCCAGCAGTTTAGAGCACCAAGCGGGAGTCTACAATGAGCAGTTCTTC
cdr3_aa: CASSLEHQAGVYNEQFF

d_call: .
j_call: TRBJ1-1
v_call: TRBV5-6
clone_size: .
cdr3_nt: TGTGCCAGCAGCTCGTACACTGAAGCTTTCTTT
cdr3_aa: CASSSYTEAFF

d_call: .
j_call: TRBJ1-1
v_call: TRBV5-1
clone_size: once
cdr3_nt: TGCGCCAGCAGCCGCGCCCCGGGACAGAACACTGAAGCTTTCTTT
cdr3_aa: CASSRAPGQNTEAFF

d_call: TRBD1
j_call: TRBJ1-1
v_call: TRBV6-1
clone_size: .
cdr3_nt: TGTGCCAGCACACGACAGGGGCCCAACACTGAAGCTTTCTTT
cdr3_aa: CASTRQGPNTEAFF

d_call: TRBD2
j_call: TRBJ2-1
v_call: TRBV15
clone_size: .
cdr3_nt: TGTGCCACCAGCAGAGAGACTAGCGGGACAGCCTACAATGAGCAGTTCTTC
cdr3_aa: CATSRETSGTAYNEQFF

d_call: .
j_call: TRBJ1-5
v_call: TRBV6-1
clone_size: few
cdr3_nt: TGTGCCAGCAGTGCATCCACAGGGCCCCAGCATTTT
cdr3_aa: CASSASTGPQHF

d_call: TRBD1
j_call: TRBJ1-2
v_call: TRBV2
clone_size: .
cdr3_nt: TGTGCCAGCACCCGAACAGGGGCCGGCTATGGCTACACCTTC
cdr3_aa: CASTRTGAGYGYTF

d_call: .
j_call: TRBJ1-5
v_call: TRBV28
clone_size: .
cdr3_nt: TGTGCCAGCAGTCGGGCGGACAGAGTCAATCAGCCCCAGCATTTT
cdr3_aa: CASSRADRVNQPQHF

d_call: .
j_call: TRBJ1-5
v_call: TRBV10-3
clone_size: .
cdr3_nt: TGTGCCATCAGTGAGTCGTACAATCAGCCCCAGCATTTT
cdr3_aa: CAISESYNQPQHF

d_call: .
j_call: TRBJ2-1
v_call: TRBV5-4
clone_size: few
cdr3_nt: TGTGCCAGCACTCTTTCCCTAGCGAACAATGAGCAGTTCTTC
cdr3_aa: CASTLSLANNEQFF

d_call: .
j_call: TRBJ2-7
v_call: TRBV5-1
clone_size: .
cdr3_nt: TGCGCCAGCAGCCTGGGGGGACAAGTCGAGCAGTACTTC
cdr3_aa: CASSLGGQVEQYF

d_call: TRBD2
j_call: TRBJ2-3
v_call: TRBV9
clone_size: few
cdr3_nt: TGTGCCAGCAGCGAGGGACTAGCGGTGGTGGGGCCGCAGTATTTT
cdr3_aa: CASSEGLAVVGPQYF

d_call: .
j_call: TRBJ2-7
v_call: TRBV7-2
clone_size: .
cdr3_nt: TGTGCCAGCAGCCGGGGTTTCTCCTACGAGCAGTACTTC
cdr3_aa: CASSRGFSYEQYF

d_call: .
j_call: TRBJ1-4
v_call: TRBV4-2
clone_size: .
cdr3_nt: TGTGCCAGCAGCCAAGTGGTAGCTAAAGGCTCTCAGAATGAAAAACTGTTTTTT
cdr3_aa: CASSQVVAKGSQNEKLFF

d_call: .
j_call: TRBJ1-5
v_call: TRBV6-6
clone_size: .
cdr3_nt: TGTGCCAGCAGTTCAAAACAGGATAATCAGCCCCAGCATTTT
cdr3_aa: CASSSKQDNQPQHF

d_call: .
j_call: TRBJ2-7
v_call: TRBV2
clone_size: .
cdr3_nt: TGTGCCACGACTAGAAGCTACGAGCAGTACTTC
cdr3_aa: CATTRSYEQYF

d_call: TRBD2
j_call: TRBJ2-2
v_call: TRBV18
clone_size: .
cdr3_nt: TGTGCCAGCTCACCGGGACTACCCAACACCGGGGAGCTGTTTTTT
cdr3_aa: CASSPGLPNTGELFF

d_call: TRBD2
j_call: TRBJ2-1
v_call: TRBV19
clone_size: .
cdr3_nt: TGTGCCAGTAGTCCCCCCCTAGCGGGAGGGCCTCGTCGCAATGAGCAGTTCTTC
cdr3_aa: CASSPPLAGGPRRNEQFF

d_call: .
j_call: TRBJ2-7
v_call: TRBV28
clone_size: once
cdr3_nt: TGTGCCAGCAGTTTCCGAGGGCTAGTGGGCTACGAGCAGTACTTC
cdr3_aa: CASSFRGLVGYEQYF

d_call: .
j_call: TRBJ1-2
v_call: TRBV30
clone_size: .
cdr3_nt: TGTGCCTGGCTACACCACGGGGGCTATGGCTACACCTTC
cdr3_aa: CAWLHHGGYGYTF

d_call: .
j_call: TRBJ1-1
v_call: TRBV7-9
clone_size: .
cdr3_nt: TGTGCCAGCAGCTTAGGTCAGCCGGGGGGAATTGAAGCTTTCTTT
cdr3_aa: CASSLGQPGGIEAFF